The text below deals with one TCR beta chain. Its specificity is not known. TCRdb's table, derived via immunoSEQ multiplex PCR, lists solely in-frame clones and lacks some. The sample records about 2 million clones, about 95% being singletons. V lost 4 bases, J lost 6 bases, and 11 bases stayed unmatched. The germline CDR1 and CDR2 sequences are MGHRA and YSYEKL. CDR3 size: 17 residues. CD8 cells classed as naive were CD45RO-negative and positively selected for CCR7, excluding terminally differentiated effector memory CD45RA+ cells. The data originate from a study of shared clonotypes between healthy human individuals. Study as a whole: Donors were a couple of women and a few men aged 18 to 49. Three plates each covered CD4 naive and memory; CD8 naive two, CD8 memory one.

Study results and limitations: The study generally estimated greater richness for naive than memory subsets. Though the depth was large, rarefaction showed that sorted-subset sequencing was incomplete.

This sequence was found in a man between 18 and 29 years old in good health. The chain employs TRBV4-1 and TRBJ2-1; TRBD2 matches 11 bases. Sequencing was performed on naive CD8+ T cells sorted from blood. DNA for the CDR3: TGCGCCAGCAGCCGGGTGAATAGCGGGGGGGCAGGCAATGAGCAGTTCTTC. This gives the protein CASSRVNSGGAGNEQFF.